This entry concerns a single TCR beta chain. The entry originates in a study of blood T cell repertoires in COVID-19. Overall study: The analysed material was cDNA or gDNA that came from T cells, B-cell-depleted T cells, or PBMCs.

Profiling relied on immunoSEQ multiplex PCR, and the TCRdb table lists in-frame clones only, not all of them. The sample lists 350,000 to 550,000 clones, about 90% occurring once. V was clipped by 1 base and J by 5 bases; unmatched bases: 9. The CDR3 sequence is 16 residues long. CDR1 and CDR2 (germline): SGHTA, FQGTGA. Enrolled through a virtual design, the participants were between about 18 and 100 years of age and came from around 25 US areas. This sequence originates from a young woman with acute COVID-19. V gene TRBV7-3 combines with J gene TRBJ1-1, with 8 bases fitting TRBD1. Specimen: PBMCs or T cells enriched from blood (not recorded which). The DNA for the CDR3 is TGTGCCAGCAGCTTAAATTCAGGGGGCAGGGGAACTGAAGCTTTCTTT. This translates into CASSLNSGGRGTEAFF.